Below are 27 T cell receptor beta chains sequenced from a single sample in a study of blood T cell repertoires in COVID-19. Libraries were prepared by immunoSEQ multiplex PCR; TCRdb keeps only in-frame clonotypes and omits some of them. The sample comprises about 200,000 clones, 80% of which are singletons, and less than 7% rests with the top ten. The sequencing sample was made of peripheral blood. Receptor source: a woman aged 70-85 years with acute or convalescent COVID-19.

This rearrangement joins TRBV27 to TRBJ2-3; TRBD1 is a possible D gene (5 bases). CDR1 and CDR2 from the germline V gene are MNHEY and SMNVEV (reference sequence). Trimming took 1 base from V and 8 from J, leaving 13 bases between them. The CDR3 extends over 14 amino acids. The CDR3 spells CASSLLADQGTQYF. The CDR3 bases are TGTGCCAGCAGTTTATTGGCTGACCAGGGTACGCAGTATTTT.

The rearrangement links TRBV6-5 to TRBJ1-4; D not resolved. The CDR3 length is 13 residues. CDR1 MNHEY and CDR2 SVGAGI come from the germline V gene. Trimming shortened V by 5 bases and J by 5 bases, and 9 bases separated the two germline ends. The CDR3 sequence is CASSPWRNEKLFF. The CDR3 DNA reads TGTGCCAGCAGTCCGTGGCGGAATGAAAAACTGTTTTTT.

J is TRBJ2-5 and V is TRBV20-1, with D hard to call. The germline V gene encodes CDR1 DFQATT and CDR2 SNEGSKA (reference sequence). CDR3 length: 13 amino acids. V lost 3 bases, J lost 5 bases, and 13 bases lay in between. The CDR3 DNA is TGCAGTGCTAGTGTAGGAGCTTGGGAGACCCAGTACTTC. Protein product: CSASVGAWETQYF.

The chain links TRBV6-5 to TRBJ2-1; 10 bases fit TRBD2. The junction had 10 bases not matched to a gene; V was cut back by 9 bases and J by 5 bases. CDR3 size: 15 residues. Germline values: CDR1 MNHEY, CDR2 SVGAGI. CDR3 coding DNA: TGTGCCAGTACCTGGGGGGGACTAGCGAACAATGAGCAGTTCTTC. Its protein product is CASTWGGLANNEQFF.

The CDR3 loop is CASSPTRGGYNEQFF. CDR3 in DNA: TGTGCCAGCAGCCCGACCCGGGGGGGGTACAATGAGCAGTTCTTC. V is TRBV6-5 and J is TRBJ2-1; 8 nucleotides match TRBD2. V lost 6 bases to trimming and J lost 4 bases; unmatched junction nucleotides: 8. Germline V gives CDR1 MNHEY, CDR2 SVGAGI. The CDR3 covers 15 residues.

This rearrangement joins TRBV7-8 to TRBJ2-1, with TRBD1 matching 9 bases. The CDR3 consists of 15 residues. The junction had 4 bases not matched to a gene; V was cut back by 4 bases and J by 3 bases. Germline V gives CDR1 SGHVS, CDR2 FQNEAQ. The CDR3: CASSSLTGGYNEQFF. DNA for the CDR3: TGTGCCAGCAGCTCCCTGACAGGGGGCTACAATGAGCAGTTCTTC.

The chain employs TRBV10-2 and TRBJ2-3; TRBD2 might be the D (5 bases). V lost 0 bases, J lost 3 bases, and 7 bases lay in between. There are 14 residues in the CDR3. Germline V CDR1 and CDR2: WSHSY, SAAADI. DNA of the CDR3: TGCGCCAGCAGTGAGTCGACGGGAACAGATACGCAGTATTTT. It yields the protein CASSESTGTDTQYF.

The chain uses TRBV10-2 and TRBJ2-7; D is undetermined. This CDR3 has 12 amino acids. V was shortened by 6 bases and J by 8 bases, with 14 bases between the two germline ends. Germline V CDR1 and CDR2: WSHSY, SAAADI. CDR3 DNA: TGCGCCAGCAGCCCCGCTAAGCAACAGCAGTACTTC. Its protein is CASSPAKQQQYF.

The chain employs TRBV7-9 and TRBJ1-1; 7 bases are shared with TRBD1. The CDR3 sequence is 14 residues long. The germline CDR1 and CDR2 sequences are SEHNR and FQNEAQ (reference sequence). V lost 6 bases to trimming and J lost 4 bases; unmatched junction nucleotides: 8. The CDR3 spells CASRNRGLGTEAFF. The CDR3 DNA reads TGTGCCAGCAGAAACAGGGGATTGGGCACTGAAGCTTTCTTT. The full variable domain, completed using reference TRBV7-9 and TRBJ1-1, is DTGVSQNPRHKITKRGQNVTFRCDPISEHNRLYWYRQTLGQGPEFLTYFQNEAQLEKSRLLSDRFSAERPKGSFSTLEIQRTEQGDSAMYLCASRNRGLGTEAFFGQGTRLTVV.

The CDR3 spells CASRGTSANQETQYF. The CDR3 DNA reads as TGTGCCAGCAGGGGAACTAGCGCGAATCAAGAGACCCAGTACTTC. The J gene is TRBJ2-5, the V gene TRBV27; 7 positions match TRBD2. The CDR3 consists of 15 residues. Looked up from germline, CDR1 is MNHEY and CDR2 is SMNVEV (reference sequence). With 6 bases clipped from V and 2 bases from J, the junction kept 9 bases outside the gene matches.

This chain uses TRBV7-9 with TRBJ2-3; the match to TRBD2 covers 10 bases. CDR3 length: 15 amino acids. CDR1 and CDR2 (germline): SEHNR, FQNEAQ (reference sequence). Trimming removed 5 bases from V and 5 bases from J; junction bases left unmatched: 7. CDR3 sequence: CASSNVAGGQDTQYF. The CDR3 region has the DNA TGTGCCAGCAGCAACGTAGCGGGAGGACAAGATACGCAGTATTTT.

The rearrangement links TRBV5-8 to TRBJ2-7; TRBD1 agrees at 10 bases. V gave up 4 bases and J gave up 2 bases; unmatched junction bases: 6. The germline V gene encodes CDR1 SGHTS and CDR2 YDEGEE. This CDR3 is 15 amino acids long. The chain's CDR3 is CASSPSGTGAYEQYF. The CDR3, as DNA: TGTGCCAGCAGCCCCAGTGGGACAGGGGCCTACGAGCAGTACTTC.

CDR3 residues: CASSLRAGGNEQFF. DNA of the CDR3: TGTGCCAGCAGTCTGAGGGCAGGGGGCAATGAGCAGTTCTTC. The chain couples TRBV6-5 to TRBJ2-1; TRBD1 matches 7 bases. CDR3 length: 14 amino acids. CDR1 is MNHEY, CDR2 SVGAGI, per germline. J gave up 6 bases and V 5 bases, and 7 bases lay outside the gene matches.

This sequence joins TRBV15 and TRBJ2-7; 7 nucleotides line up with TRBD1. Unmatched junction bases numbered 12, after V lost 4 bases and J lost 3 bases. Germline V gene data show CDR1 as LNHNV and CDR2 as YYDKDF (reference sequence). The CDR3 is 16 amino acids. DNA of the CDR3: TGTGCCACCAGCAAGGGCGCTGGGACAGCCGTCTACGAGCAGTACTTC. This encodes CATSKGAGTAVYEQYF.

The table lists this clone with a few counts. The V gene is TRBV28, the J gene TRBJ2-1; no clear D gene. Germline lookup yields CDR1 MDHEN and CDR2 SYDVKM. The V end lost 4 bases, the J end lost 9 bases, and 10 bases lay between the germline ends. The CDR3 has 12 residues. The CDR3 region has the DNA TGTGCCAGCAGTTCTTACCTACGTGAGCAGTTCTTC. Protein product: CASSSYLREQFF.

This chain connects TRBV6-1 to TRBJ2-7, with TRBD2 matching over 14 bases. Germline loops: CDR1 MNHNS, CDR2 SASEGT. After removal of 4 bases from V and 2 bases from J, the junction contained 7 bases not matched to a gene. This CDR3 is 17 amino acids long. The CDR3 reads CASSGGTSGSPAYEQYF. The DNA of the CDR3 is TGTGCCAGCAGTGGGGGGACTAGCGGGAGTCCAGCCTACGAGCAGTACTTC.

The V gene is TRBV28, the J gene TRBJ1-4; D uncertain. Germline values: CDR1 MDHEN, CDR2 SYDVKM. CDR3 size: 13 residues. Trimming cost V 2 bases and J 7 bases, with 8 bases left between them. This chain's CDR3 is CASSLPGSEKLFF. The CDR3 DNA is TGTGCCAGCAGTTTACCCGGGAGTGAAAAACTGTTTTTT.

The CDR3 coding sequence is TGTGCCAGCAGCCAAGCCCCCGGGACAGGGCGAGAAAAACTGTTTTTT. Translated: CASSQAPGTGREKLFF. The V gene is TRBV3-1 (or the pseudogene TRBV3-2), the J gene TRBJ1-4, with TRBD1 identical over 9 bases. The CDR3 length is 16 residues. Unmatched junction bases numbered 8, after V lost 1 base and J lost 8 bases. Germline V CDR1 and CDR2: LGHDT, YNNKEL (reference sequence).

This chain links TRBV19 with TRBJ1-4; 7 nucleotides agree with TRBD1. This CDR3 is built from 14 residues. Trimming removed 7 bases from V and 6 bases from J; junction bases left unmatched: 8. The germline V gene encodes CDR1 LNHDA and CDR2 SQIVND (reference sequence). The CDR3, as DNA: TGTGCCAGTACCGGGACAGCTGGGGATGAAAAACTGTTTTTT. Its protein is CASTGTAGDEKLFF.

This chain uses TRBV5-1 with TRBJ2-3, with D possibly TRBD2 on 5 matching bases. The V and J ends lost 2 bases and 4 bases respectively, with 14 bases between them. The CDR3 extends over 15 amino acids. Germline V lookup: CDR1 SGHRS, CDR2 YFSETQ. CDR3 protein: CASSFGESTPDTQYF. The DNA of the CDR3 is TGCGCCAGCAGCTTTGGGGAGAGTACCCCAGATACGCAGTATTTT.

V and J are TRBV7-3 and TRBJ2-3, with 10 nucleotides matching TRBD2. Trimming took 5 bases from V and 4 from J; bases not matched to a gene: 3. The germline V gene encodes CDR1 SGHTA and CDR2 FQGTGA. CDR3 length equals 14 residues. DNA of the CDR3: TGTGCCAGCAGCACCGGACTAGCGGCAGATACGCAGTATTTT. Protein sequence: CASSTGLAADTQYF.

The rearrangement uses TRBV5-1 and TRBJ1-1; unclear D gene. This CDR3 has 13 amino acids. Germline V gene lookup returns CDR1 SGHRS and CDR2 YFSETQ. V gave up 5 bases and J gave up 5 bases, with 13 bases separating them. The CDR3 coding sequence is TGCGCCAGCAGTAAAATCGGGGATACTGAAGCTTTCTTT. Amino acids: CASSKIGDTEAFF.

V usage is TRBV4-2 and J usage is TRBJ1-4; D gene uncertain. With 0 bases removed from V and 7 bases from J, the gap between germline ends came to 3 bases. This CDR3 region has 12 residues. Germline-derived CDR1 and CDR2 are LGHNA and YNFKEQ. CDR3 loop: CASSQDSEKLFF. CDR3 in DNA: TGTGCCAGCAGCCAAGACAGTGAAAAACTGTTTTTT.

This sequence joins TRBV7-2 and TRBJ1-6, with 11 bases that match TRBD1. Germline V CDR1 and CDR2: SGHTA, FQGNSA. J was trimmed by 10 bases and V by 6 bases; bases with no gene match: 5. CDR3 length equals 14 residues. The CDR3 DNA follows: TGTGCCAGCAGGGTGGACAGGGGGCAGTCACCCCTCCACTTT. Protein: CASRVDRGQSPLHF.

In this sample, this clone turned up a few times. CDR3 protein: CASLGQGSGANVLTF. CDR3 DNA: TGTGCCAGCCTCGGACAGGGGTCTGGGGCCAACGTCCTGACTTTC. The V call is TRBV12-1, the J call TRBJ2-6; the table assigns TRBD1, which was not confirmed against the DNA. TRBV12-1 is an annotated pseudogene. This CDR3 comprises 15 residues.

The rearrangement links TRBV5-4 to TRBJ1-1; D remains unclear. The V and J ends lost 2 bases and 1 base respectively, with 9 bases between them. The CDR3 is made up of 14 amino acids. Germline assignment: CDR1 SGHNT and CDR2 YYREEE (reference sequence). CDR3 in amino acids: CASSLTGRNTEAFF. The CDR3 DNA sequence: TGTGCCAGCAGCTTAACCGGGAGGAACACTGAAGCTTTCTTT.

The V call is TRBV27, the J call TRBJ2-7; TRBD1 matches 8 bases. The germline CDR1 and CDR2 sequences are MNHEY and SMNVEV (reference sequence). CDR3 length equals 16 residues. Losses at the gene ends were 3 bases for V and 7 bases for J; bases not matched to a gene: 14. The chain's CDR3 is CASSFSSGQGAGEQYF. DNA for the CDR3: TGTGCCAGCAGTTTTAGCAGTGGTCAGGGGGCAGGAGAGCAGTACTTC.